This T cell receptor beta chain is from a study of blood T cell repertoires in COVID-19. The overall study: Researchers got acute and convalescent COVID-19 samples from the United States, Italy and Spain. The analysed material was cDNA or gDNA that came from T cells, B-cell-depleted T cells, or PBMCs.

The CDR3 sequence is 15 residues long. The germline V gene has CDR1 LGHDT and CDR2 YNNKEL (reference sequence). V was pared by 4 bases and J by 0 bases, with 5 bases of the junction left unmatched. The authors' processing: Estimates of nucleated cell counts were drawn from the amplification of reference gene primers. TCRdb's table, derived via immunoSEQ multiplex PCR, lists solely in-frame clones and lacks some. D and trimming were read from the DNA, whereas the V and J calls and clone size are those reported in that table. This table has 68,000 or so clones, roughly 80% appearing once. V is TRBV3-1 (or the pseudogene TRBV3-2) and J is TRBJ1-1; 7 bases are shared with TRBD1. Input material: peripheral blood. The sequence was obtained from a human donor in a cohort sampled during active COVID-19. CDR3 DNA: TGTGCCAGCAGCCTACGGACAGGACTGAACACTGAAGCTTTCTTT. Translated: CASSLRTGLNTEAFF.